One and the same sample provided the 3 T cell receptor beta chains below, sequenced in a study of blood T cells in healthy people across ages (dated by TCRdb to the mid-2010s). The library was generated by 5' RACE. Sequencing relied on an Illumina HiSeq 2500. A second PCR of roughly 7 to 11 cycles was performed with a sample-barcoded 5' primer and a J-beta primer mix. TCRdb applied fastp at Q25 and MiXCR to the public reads, then kept only in-frame beta chains. CDR3 protein sequences are deduplicated, and each keeps its most common genes and DNA. This sample gives under 1,000,000 distinct CDR3 sequences in total; around half of them show up just once. The ten largest make up over 15% of the sample. What was sequenced was blood. Receptors were obtained from a man aged 80 or over in good health.

This clonotype was counted only a few times. V is TRBV24-1 and J is TRBJ2-1, with D unresolved. The germline V and J ends were trimmed by 5 bases and 5 bases, with 3 bases remaining between them. This CDR3 has 11 amino acids. CDR1 and CDR2 from the germline V gene are KGHDR and SFDVKD. The CDR3, as DNA: TGTGCCACCAGTGTGAACAATGAGCAGTTCTTC. It is translated as CATSVNNEQFF.

This clonotype was counted only a few times. CDR3 sequence: CASSQTIESYEQYF. The CDR3 coding sequence is TGTGCCAGCAGCCAAACTATAGAATCCTACGAGCAGTACTTC. This chain uses TRBV3-1 with TRBJ2-7; no clear D gene. Germline CDR1 is LGHDT and CDR2 is YNNKEL (reference sequence). Trimming took 2 bases from V and 1 from J, leaving 9 bases between them. The CDR3 has 14 amino acids.

The chain has TRBV3-1 and TRBJ2-7; D is possibly TRBD1 (6 bases). CDR1 is LGHDT and CDR2 is YNNKEL in the germline V gene (reference sequence). The CDR3 sequence is 13 residues long. V gave up 3 bases and J gave up 6 bases, with 12 bases separating them. The CDR3 reads CASSQNRAGEQYF. The CDR3 nucleotides are TGTGCCAGCAGCCAGAACAGGGCTGGCGAGCAGTACTTC.